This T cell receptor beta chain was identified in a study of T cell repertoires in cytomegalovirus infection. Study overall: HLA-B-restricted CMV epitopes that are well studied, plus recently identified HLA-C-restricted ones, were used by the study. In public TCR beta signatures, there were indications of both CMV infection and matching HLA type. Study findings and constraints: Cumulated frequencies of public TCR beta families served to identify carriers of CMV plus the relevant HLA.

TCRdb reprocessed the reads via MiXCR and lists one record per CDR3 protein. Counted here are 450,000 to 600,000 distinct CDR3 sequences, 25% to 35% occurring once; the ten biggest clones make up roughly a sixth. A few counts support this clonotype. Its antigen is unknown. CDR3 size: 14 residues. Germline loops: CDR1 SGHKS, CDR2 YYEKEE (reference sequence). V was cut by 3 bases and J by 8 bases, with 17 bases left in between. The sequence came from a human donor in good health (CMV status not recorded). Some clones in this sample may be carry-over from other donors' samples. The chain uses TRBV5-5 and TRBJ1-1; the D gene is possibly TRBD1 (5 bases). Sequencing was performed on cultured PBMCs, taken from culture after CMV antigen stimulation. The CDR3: CASSWEDRGAEAFF. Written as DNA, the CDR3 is TGTGCCAGCAGCTGGGAGGACCGGGGCGCCGAAGCTTTCTTT.